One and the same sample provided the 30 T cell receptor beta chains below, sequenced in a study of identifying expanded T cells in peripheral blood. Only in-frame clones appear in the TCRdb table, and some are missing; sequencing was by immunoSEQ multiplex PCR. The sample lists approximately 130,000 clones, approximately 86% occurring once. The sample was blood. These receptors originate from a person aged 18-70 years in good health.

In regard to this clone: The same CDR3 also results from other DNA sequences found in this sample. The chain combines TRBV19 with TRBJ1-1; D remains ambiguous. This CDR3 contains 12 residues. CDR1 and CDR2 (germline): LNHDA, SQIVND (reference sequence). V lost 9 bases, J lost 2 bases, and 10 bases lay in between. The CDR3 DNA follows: TGTGCCAGCCGGGATCAAAACACTGAAGCTTTCTTT. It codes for CASRDQNTEAFF.

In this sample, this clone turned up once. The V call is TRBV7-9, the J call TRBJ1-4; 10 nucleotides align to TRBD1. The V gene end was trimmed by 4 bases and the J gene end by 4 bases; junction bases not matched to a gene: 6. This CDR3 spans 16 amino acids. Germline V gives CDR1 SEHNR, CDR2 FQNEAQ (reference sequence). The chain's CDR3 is CASSSTRDRGNEKLFF. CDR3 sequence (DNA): TGTGCCAGCAGCTCGACCCGGGACAGGGGTAATGAAAAACTGTTTTTT.

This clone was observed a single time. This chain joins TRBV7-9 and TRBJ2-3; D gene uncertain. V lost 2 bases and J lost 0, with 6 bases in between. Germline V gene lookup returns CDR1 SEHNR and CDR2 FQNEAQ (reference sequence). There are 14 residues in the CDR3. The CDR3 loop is CASSLFDSTDTQYF. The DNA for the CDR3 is TGTGCCAGCAGCTTATTCGACAGCACAGATACGCAGTATTTT.

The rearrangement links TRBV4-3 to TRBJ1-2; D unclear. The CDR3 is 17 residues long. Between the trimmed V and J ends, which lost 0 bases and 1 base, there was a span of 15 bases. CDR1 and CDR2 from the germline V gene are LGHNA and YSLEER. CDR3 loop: CASSQDYPGNGNYGYTF. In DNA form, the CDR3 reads TGCGCCAGCAGCCAAGATTATCCGGGGAACGGTAACTATGGCTACACCTTC.

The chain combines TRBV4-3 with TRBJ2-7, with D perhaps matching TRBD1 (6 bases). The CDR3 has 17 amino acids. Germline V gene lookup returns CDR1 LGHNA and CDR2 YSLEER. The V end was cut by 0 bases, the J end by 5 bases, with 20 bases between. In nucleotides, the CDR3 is TGCGCCAGCAGCCAAGAGAGGGGAACAGGGATTCCCCACGAGCAGTACTTC. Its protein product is CASSQERGTGIPHEQYF.

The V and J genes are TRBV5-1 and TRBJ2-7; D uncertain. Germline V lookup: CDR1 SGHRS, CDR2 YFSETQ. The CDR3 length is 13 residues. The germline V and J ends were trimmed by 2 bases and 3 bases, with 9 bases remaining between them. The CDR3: CASSFGTNYEQYF. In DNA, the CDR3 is TGCGCCAGCAGCTTCGGCACGAACTACGAGCAGTACTTC.

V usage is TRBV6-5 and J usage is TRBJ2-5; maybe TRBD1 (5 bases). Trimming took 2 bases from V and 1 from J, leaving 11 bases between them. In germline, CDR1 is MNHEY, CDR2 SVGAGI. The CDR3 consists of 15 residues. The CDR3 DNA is TGTGCCAGCAGTTACAGCAGGGTCCTCCAAGAGACCCAGTACTTC. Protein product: CASSYSRVLQETQYF.

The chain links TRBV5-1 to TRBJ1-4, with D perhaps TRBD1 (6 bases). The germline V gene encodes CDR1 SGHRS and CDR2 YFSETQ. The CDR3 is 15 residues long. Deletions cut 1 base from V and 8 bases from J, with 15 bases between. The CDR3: CASSLLVGDIEKLFF. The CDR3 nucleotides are TGCGCCAGCAGCTTGTTGGTCGGGGACATCGAAAAACTGTTTTTT.

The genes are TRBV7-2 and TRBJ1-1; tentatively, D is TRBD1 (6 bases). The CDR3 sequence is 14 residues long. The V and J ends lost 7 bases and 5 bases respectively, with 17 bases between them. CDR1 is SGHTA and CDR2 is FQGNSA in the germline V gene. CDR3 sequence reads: CASTFSWGRTEAFF. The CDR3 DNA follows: TGTGCCAGCACCTTCTCGTGGGGGCGGACTGAAGCTTTCTTT. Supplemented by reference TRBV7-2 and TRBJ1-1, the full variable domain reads GAGVSQSPSNKVTEKGKDVELRCDPISGHTALYWYRQSLGQGLEFLIYFQGNSAPDKSGLPSDRFSAERTGGSVSTLTIQRTQQEDSAVYLCASTFSWGRTEAFFGQGTRLTVV.

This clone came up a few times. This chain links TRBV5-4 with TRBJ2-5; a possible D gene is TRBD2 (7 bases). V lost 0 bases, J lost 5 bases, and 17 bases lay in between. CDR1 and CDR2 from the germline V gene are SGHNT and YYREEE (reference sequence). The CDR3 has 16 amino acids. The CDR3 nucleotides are TGTGCCAGCAGCTTGGAGGCGGGGGCCCCCAGGGAGACCCAGTACTTC. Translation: CASSLEAGAPRETQYF.

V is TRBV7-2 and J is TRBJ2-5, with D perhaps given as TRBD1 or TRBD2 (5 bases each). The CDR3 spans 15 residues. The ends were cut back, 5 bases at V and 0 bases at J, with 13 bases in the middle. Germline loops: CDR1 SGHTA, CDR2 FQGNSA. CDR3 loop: CASSRPGRYQETQYF. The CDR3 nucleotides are TGTGCCAGCAGCAGGCCGGGACGTTACCAAGAGACCCAGTACTTC.

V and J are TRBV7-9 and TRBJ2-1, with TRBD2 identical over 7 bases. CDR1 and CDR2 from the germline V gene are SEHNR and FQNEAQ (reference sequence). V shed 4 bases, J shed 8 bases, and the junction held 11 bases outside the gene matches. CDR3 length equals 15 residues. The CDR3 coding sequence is TGTGCCAGCAGCTCTGGTCGGGGGGACTTCGATGAGCAGTTCTTC. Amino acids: CASSSGRGDFDEQFF.

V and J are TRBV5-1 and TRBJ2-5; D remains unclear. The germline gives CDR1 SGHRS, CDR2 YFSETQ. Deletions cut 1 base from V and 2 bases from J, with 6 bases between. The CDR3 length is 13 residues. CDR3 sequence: CASSLSIQETQYF. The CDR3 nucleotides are TGCGCCAGCAGCTTGTCCATACAAGAGACCCAGTACTTC.

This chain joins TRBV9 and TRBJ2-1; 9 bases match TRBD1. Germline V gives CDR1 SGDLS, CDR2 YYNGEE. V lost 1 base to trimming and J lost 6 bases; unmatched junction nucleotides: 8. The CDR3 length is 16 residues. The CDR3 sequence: CASSVSGTGSLNEQFF. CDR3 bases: TGTGCCAGCAGCGTATCCGGGACAGGGTCGCTCAATGAGCAGTTCTTC.

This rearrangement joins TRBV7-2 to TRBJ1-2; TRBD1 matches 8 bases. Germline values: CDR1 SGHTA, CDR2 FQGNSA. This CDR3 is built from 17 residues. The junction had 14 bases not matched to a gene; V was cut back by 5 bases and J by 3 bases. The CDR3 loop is CASSVTGGDYMDYGYTF. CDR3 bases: TGTGCCAGCAGCGTTACAGGGGGGGATTATATGGACTATGGCTACACCTTC.

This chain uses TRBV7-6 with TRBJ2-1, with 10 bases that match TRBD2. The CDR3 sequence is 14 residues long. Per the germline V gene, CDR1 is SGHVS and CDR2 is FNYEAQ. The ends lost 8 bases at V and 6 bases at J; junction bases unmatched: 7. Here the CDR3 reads CASLPTSGPNEQFF. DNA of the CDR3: TGTGCCAGCCTACCGACTAGCGGGCCCAATGAGCAGTTCTTC. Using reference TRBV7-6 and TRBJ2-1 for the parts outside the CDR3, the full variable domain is GAGVSQSPRYKVTKRGQDVALRCDPISGHVSLYWYRQALGQGPEFLTYFNYEAQQDKSGLPNDRFSAERPEGSISTLTIQRTEQRDSAMYRCASLPTSGPNEQFFGPGTRLTVL.

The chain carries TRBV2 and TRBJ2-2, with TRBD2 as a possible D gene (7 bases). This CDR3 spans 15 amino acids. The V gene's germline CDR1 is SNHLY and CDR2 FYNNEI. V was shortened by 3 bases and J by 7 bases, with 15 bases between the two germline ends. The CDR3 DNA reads TGTGCCAGCAGTGATTACCAGGGGAGGGACGGGGAGCTGTTTTTT. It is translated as CASSDYQGRDGELFF.

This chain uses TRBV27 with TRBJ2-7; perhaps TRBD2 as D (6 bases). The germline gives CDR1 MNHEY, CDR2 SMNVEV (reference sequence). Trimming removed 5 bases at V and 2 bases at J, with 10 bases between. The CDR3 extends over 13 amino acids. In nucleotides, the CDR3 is TGTGCCAGCAGTGGTAGCGGACCCTACGAGCAGTACTTC. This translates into CASSGSGPYEQYF.

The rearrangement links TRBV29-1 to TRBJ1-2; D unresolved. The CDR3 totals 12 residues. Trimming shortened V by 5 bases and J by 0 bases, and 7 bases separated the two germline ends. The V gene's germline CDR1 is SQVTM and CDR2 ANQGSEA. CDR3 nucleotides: TGCAGCGTTAGGCAAGCTAACTATGGCTACACCTTC. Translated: CSVRQANYGYTF.

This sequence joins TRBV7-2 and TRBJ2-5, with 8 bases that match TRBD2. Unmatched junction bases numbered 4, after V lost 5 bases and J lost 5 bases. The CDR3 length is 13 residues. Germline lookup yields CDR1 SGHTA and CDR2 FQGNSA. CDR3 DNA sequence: TGTGCCAGCAGCCAGACTAGCGTGGAGACCCAGTACTTC. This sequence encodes CASSQTSVETQYF. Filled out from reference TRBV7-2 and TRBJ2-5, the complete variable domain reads GAGVSQSPSNKVTEKGKDVELRCDPISGHTALYWYRQSLGQGLEFLIYFQGNSAPDKSGLPSDRFSAERTGGSVSTLTIQRTQQEDSAVYLCASSQTSVETQYFGPGTRLLVL.

The chain's CDR3 is CASSPRQVQDTQYF. CDR3 DNA: TGTGCCAGCAGCCCGAGACAGGTCCAAGATACGCAGTATTTT. The chain couples TRBV14 to TRBJ2-3, with a tentative D call TRBD1 (6 bases). This CDR3 is built from 14 residues. The V end was cut by 4 bases, the J end by 5 bases, with 13 bases between. Germline CDR1 and CDR2: SGHDN and FVKESK. The full variable domain, its missing parts supplied by reference TRBV14 and TRBJ2-3, is EAGVTQFPSHSVIEKGQTVTLRCDPISGHDNLYWYRRVMGKEIKFLLHFVKESKQDESGMPNNRFLAERTGGTYSTLKVQPAELEDSGVYFCASSPRQVQDTQYFGPGTRLTVL.

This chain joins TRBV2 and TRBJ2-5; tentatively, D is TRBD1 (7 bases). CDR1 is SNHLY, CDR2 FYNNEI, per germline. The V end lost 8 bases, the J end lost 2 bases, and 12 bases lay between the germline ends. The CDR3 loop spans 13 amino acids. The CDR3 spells CASGGTEQETQYF. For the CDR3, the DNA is TGTGCCAGCGGGGGGACAGAGCAAGAGACCCAGTACTTC.

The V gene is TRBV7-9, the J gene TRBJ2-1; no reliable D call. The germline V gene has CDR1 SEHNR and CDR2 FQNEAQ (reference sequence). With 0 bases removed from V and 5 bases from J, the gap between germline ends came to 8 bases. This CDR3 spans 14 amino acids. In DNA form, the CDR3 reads TGTGCCAGCAGCTTAGCTGTCAGCAACAATGAGCAGTTCTTC. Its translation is CASSLAVSNNEQFF.

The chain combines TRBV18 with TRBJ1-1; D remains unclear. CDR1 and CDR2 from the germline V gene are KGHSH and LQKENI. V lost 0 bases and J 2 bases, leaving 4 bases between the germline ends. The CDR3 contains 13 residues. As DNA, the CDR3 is TGTGCCAGCTCACCACCCTTAAACACTGAAGCTTTCTTT. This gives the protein CASSPPLNTEAFF.

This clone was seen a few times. CDR3: CASSGTTGTEAFF. In DNA, the CDR3 is TGTGCCAGCAGCGGGACAACGGGGACTGAAGCTTTCTTT. The V call is TRBV9, the J call TRBJ1-1; D possibly corresponds to TRBD1 (5 bases). Trimming stripped 3 bases from V and 5 bases from J, with 11 bases between. CDR3 size: 13 residues. In germline, CDR1 is SGDLS, CDR2 YYNGEE.

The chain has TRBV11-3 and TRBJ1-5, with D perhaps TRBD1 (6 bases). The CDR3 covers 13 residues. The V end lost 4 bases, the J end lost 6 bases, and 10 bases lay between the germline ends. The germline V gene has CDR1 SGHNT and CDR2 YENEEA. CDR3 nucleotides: TGTGCCAGCAGCTCCCGAGGGGGTCAGCCCCAGCATTTT. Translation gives CASSSRGGQPQHF.

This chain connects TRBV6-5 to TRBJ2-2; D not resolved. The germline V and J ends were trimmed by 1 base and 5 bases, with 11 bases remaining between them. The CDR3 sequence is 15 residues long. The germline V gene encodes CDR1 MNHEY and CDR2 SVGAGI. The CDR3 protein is CASSYFSIRTGELFF. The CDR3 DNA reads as TGTGCCAGCAGTTACTTTTCCATAAGAACCGGGGAGCTGTTTTTT.

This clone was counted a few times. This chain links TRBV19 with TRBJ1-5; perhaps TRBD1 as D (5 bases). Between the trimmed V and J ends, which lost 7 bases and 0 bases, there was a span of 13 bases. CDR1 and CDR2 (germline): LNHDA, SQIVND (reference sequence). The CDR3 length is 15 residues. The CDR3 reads CASNLGPYSNQPQHF. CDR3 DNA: TGTGCCAGTAATTTGGGACCTTATAGCAATCAGCCCCAGCATTTT.

The CDR3 here is CASSPGTSGIYNEQFF. The CDR3 nucleotides read TGTGCCAGCTCACCCGGGACTAGCGGGATCTACAATGAGCAGTTCTTC. The rearrangement links TRBV18 to TRBJ2-1, with 13 bases aligning to TRBD2. Germline values: CDR1 KGHSH, CDR2 LQKENI. V shed 3 bases, J shed 3 bases, and the junction held 2 bases outside the gene matches. The CDR3 is made up of 16 amino acids.

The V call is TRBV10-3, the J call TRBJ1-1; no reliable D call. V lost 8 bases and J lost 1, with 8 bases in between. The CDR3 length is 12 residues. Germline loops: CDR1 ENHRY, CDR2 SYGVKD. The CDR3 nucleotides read TGTGCCATCTCCAGTCCGAACACTGAAGCTTTCTTT. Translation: CAISSPNTEAFF.